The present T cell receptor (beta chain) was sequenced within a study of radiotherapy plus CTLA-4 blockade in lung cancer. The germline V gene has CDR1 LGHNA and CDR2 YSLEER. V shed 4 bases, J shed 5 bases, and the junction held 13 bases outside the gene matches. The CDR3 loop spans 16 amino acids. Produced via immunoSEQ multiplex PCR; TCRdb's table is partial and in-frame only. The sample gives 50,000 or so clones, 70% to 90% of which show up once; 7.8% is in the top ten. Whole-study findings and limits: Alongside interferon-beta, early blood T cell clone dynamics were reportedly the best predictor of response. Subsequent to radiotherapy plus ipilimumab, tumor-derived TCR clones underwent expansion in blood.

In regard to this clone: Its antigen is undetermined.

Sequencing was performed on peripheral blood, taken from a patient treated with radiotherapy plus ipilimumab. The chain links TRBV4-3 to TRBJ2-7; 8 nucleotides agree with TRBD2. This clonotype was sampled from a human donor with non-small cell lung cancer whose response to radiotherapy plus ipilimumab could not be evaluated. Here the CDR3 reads CASSPKRGGHNDEQYF. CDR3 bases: TGCGCCAGCAGCCCCAAACGGGGGGGCCATAACGACGAGCAGTACTTC.